This passage covers 17 T cell receptor beta chains from one sample sequenced in a study of OX40 agonist ivuxolimab in advanced cancers. Assay: immunoSEQ multiplex PCR; the TCRdb copy retains only in-frame clones and omits some. The table shows 30,000 to 35,000 clones, with around 86% occurring only once. Sequencing used CD4+ or CD8+ T cells sorted from blood, obtained in a trial of the OX40 agonist ivuxolimab. The receptors were sampled from an adult with an advanced solid tumor such as melanoma, head and neck, liver or kidney cancer.

CDR3 sequence (DNA): TGTGCCAGCAGCTCTGTCGCGACTAGCGGGAGCTACAATGAGCAGTTCTTC. It codes for CASSSVATSGSYNEQFF. The chain carries TRBV7-6 and TRBJ2-1, with 12 bases aligning to TRBD2. Trimming cost V 4 bases and J 3 bases; bases outside gene matches: 7. Germline V lookup: CDR1 SGHVS, CDR2 FNYEAQ. This CDR3 has 17 residues.

The V gene is TRBV19, the J gene TRBJ2-7, with D perhaps matching TRBD2 (6 bases). Trimming cost V 5 bases and J 6 bases, with 17 bases left between them. The CDR3 has 14 residues. Per the germline V gene, CDR1 is LNHDA and CDR2 is SQIVND (reference sequence). The CDR3 region is CASSPLQAGLEQYF. The CDR3 DNA follows: TGTGCCAGTAGTCCTCTCCAGGCGGGGCTCGAGCAGTACTTC.

Notes on this clone: The junction differs from germline at one of its ends, possibly a read error. V and J are TRBV18 and TRBJ2-1, with 8 bases lining up with TRBD2. Germline CDR1 reads KGHSH; CDR2 reads LQKENI. This CDR3 region has 13 residues. Here the CDR3 reads CACSLAEYNEQFF. The DNA of the CDR3 is TGTGCCTGCTCACTAGCGGAATACAATGAGCAGTTCTTC.

V usage is TRBV19 and J usage is TRBJ2-7; D could derive from TRBD1 or TRBD2 (5 bases each). The CDR3 extends over 11 amino acids. V was clipped by 10 bases and J by 3 bases, with 10 bases between them. Germline V gene lookup returns CDR1 LNHDA and CDR2 SQIVND (reference sequence). CDR3 sequence reads: CATTRGYEQYF. CDR3 DNA: TGTGCCACCACTAGGGGCTACGAGCAGTACTTC.

J is TRBJ2-5 and V is TRBV6-5; TRBD2 aligns across 9 bases. The junction had 7 bases not matched to a gene; V was cut back by 4 bases and J by 4 bases. Germline lookup yields CDR1 MNHEY and CDR2 SVGAGI. The CDR3 contains 15 residues. This CDR3 reads CASSSTSGPSETQYF. CDR3 sequence (DNA): TGTGCCAGCAGTTCGACTAGCGGACCATCAGAGACCCAGTACTTC.

This chain uses TRBV18 with TRBJ1-1; D not resolved. The CDR3 length is 14 residues. Trimming removed 2 bases at V and 10 bases at J, with 17 bases between. Germline V gene sequence: CDR1 KGHSH, CDR2 LQKENI. Here the CDR3 reads CASSPFELRAGAFF. The CDR3, as DNA: TGTGCCAGCTCACCATTCGAACTGAGGGCTGGAGCTTTCTTT.

This chain links TRBV30 with TRBJ1-1, with D hard to call. CDR1 and CDR2 from the germline V gene are GTSNPN and SVGIG (reference sequence). The CDR3 is 11 amino acids. V lost 2 bases to trimming and J lost 7 bases, with 8 bases between them. The CDR3 is CAWSSRVEAFF. In DNA form, the CDR3 reads TGTGCCTGGAGTTCTCGGGTTGAAGCTTTCTTT.

The rearrangement links TRBV28 to TRBJ2-6; D is unresolved. CDR1 is MDHEN and CDR2 is SYDVKM in the germline V gene. CDR3 length: 14 amino acids. The V end lost 8 bases, the J end lost 4 bases, and 12 bases lay between the germline ends. The CDR3 protein is CASYRAAGANVLTF. The CDR3 DNA is TGTGCCAGCTATAGGGCTGCAGGGGCCAACGTCCTGACTTTC.

This clone came up once. The chain couples TRBV7-6 to TRBJ2-7; 7 nucleotides line up with TRBD1. This CDR3 spans 13 amino acids. Losses at the gene ends were 5 bases for V and 6 bases for J; bases not matched to a gene: 7. The V gene's germline CDR1 is SGHVS and CDR2 FNYEAQ. CDR3 nucleotide sequence: TGTGCCAGCAGCAGAGACAGGGTCGCCGAGCAGTACTTC. It translates to CASSRDRVAEQYF.

Note on this clone: Mismatch with germline at one junction end may stem from a read error. The chain joins TRBV29-1 to TRBJ2-1; the match to TRBD2 covers 7 bases. This CDR3 is built from 12 residues. Germline lookup yields CDR1 SQVTM and CDR2 ANQGSEA. As DNA, the CDR3 is TGCAGCGTTGAAGATTGGGAGGGGCCCCGGATCTTC. This sequence encodes CSVEDWEGPRIF.

By its share, this clone is medium-sized. The rearrangement links TRBV6-5 to TRBJ1-2; 9 bases agree with TRBD1. CDR3 size: 15 residues. V shed 6 bases and J 0 bases; nucleotides not matched to a gene: 5. Looked up from germline, CDR1 is MNHEY and CDR2 is SVGAGI. The CDR3 sequence: CASRTGTGSNYGYTF. CDR3 bases: TGTGCCAGCAGGACCGGGACAGGGTCTAACTATGGCTACACCTTC.

This clone was recorded once. The chain joins TRBV19 to TRBJ1-2; 8 nucleotides align to TRBD1. The CDR3 is 13 amino acids. CDR1 is LNHDA, CDR2 SQIVND, per germline (reference sequence). The ends lost 5 bases at V and 6 bases at J; junction bases unmatched: 5. CDR3 bases: TGTGCCAGTAGTTTCGGACAGGGCGATGGCTACACCTTC. It encodes CASSFGQGDGYTF.

The chain is built from TRBV4-2 and TRBJ2-7; weak D call: TRBD1 (6 bases). The CDR3 consists of 12 residues. CDR1 is LGHNA, CDR2 YNFKEQ, per germline. V was shortened by 5 bases and J by 5 bases, with 10 bases between the two germline ends. The CDR3 DNA reads as TGTGCCAGCAGCTTGCACAGGGACGAGCAGTACTTC. Translation gives CASSLHRDEQYF.

In its sample, this clone ranks as medium-sized. The CDR3 sequence: CASRTIRDGRDIQYF. The CDR3 coding sequence is TGTGCCAGCAGGACAATCCGGGACGGGAGGGACATTCAGTACTTC. This chain joins TRBV11-2 and TRBJ2-4; 8 bases agree with TRBD2. The CDR3 is made up of 15 amino acids. V lost 6 bases and J lost 8; bases outside the gene matches: 12. Germline V gene lookup returns CDR1 SGHAT and CDR2 FQNNGV.

This chain uses TRBV4-1 with TRBJ1-5; a possible D gene is TRBD1 (5 bases). This CDR3 region has 16 residues. Germline loops: CDR1 MGHRA, CDR2 YSYEKL. V was cut by 4 bases and J by 0 bases, with 13 bases left in between. CDR3 DNA sequence: TGCGCCAGCAGCCGATTACAGGTGTATAGCAATCAGCCCCAGCATTTT. Protein sequence: CASSRLQVYSNQPQHF.

The V call is TRBV11-2, the J call TRBJ2-7; D unclear. The CDR3 extends over 14 amino acids. The V end was cut by 1 base, the J end by 5 bases, with 12 bases between. The germline CDR1 and CDR2 sequences are SGHAT and FQNNGV. The CDR3 nucleotides are TGTGCCAGCAGCTTAGGGAGCCAAAGGGACGAGCAGTACTTC. Its protein is CASSLGSQRDEQYF.

The chain recombines TRBV19 with TRBJ1-1; D may be TRBD1 (6 bases). Trimming removed 6 bases at V and 8 bases at J, with 16 bases between. CDR3 length: 13 residues. CDR1 and CDR2 from the germline V gene are LNHDA and SQIVND (reference sequence). CDR3 amino acids: CASRILQGTEAFF. DNA of the CDR3: TGTGCCAGTAGAATTCTACAGGGAACCGAAGCTTTCTTT. The complete variable domain, with remaining parts taken from reference TRBV19 and TRBJ1-1, reads DGGITQSPKYLFRKEGQNVTLSCEQNLNHDAMYWYRQDPGQGLRLIYYSQIVNDFQKGDIAEGYSVSREKKESFPLTVTSAQKNPTAFYLCASRILQGTEAFFGQGTRLTVV.